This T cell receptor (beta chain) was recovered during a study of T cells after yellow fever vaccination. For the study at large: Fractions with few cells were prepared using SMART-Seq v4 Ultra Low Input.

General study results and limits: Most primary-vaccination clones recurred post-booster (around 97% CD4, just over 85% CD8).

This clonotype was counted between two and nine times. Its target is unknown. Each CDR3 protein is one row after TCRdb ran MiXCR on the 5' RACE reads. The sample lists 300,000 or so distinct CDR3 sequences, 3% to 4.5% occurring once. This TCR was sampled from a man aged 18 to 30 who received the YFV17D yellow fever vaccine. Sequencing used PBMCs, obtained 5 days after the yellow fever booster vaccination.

The CDR3 sequence is CSVEADRGPETQYF. CDR3 DNA sequence: TGCAGCGTTGAAGCGGACAGGGGCCCGGAGACCCAGTACTTC. The chain links TRBV29-1 to TRBJ2-5; 9 positions agree with TRBD1. V shed 1 base, J shed 5 bases, and the junction held 5 bases outside the gene matches. There are 14 residues in the CDR3. Germline V gene data show CDR1 as SQVTM and CDR2 as ANQGSEA.